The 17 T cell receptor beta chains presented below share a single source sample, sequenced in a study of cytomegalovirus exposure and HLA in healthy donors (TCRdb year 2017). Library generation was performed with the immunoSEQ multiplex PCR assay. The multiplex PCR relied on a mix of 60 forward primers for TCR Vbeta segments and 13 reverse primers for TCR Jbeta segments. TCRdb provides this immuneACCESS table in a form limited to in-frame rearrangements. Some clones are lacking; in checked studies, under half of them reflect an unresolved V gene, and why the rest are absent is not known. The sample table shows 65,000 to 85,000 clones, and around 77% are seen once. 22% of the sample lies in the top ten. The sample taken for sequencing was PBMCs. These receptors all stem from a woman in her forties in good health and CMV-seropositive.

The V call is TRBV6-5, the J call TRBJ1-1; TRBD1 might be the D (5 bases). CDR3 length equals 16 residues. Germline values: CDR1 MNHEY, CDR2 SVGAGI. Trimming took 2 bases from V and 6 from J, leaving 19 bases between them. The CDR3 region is CASSYKGRLSGAEAFF. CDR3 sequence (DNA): TGTGCCAGCAGTTACAAGGGTCGACTTTCGGGGGCTGAAGCTTTCTTT.

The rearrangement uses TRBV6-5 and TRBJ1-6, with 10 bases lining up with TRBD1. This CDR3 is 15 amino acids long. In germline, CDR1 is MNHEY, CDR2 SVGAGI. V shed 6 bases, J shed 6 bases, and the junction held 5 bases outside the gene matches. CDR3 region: CASSPGTGVNSPLHF. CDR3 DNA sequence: TGTGCCAGCAGCCCCGGGACAGGGGTTAATTCACCCCTCCACTTT.

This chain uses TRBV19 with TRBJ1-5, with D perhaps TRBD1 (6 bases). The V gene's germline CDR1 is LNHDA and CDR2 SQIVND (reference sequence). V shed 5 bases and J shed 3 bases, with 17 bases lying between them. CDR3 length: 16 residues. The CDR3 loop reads CASSPRGGGFNQPQHF. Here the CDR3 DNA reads TGTGCCAGTAGTCCCCGGGGAGGGGGGTTCAATCAGCCCCAGCATTTT.

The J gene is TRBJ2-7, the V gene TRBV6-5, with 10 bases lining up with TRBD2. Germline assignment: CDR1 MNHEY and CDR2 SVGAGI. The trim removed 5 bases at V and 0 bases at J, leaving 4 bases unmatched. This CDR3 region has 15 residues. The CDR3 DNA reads TGTGCCAGCAGTCTAGCGGGGGACGCCTCCTACGAGCAGTACTTC. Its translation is CASSLAGDASYEQYF.

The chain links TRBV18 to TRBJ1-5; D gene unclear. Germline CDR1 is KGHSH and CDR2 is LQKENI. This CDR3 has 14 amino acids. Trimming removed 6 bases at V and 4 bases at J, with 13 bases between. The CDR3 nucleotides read TGTGCCAGCTCGCAGGCTACGGGGAATCAGCCCCAGCATTTT. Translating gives CASSQATGNQPQHF.

CDR3 residues: CASSSGQGNSPLHF. CDR3 sequence (DNA): TGTGCCAGCAGCTCGGGACAGGGTAATTCACCCCTCCACTTT. This chain joins TRBV5-6 and TRBJ1-6; 9 nucleotides match TRBD1. The CDR3 covers 14 residues. Germline CDR1 SGHDT, CDR2 YYEEEE. Trimming took 3 bases from V and 6 from J; bases not matched to a gene: 1.

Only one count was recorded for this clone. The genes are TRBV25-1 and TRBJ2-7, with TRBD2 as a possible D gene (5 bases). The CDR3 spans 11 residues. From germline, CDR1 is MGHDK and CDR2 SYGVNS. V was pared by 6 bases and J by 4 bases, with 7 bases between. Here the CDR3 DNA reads TGTGCCAGCAGCCGGGGATACGAGCAGTACTTC. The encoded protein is CASSRGYEQYF.

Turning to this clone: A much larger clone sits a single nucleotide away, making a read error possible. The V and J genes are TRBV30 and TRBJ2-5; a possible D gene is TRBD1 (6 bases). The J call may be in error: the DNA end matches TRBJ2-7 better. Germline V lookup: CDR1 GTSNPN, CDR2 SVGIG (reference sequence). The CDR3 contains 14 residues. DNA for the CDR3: TGTGCCTGGGGTGAGGACAGCGTGTCCTACGAGCAGTACTTC. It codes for CAWGEDSVSYEQYF.

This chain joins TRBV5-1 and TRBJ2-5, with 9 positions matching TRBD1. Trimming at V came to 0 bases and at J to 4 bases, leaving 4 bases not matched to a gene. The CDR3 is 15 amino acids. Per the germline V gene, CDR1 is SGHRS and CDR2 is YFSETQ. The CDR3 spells CASSLGRGQGETQYF. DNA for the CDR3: TGCGCCAGCAGCTTGGGGAGGGGACAGGGAGAGACCCAGTACTTC.

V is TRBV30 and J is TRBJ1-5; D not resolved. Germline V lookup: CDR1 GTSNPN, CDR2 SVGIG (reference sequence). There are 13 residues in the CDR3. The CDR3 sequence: CAGGSNSNQPQHF. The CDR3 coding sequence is TGTGCAGGAGGATCGAATAGCAATCAGCCCCAGCATTTT. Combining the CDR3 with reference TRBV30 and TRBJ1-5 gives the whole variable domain SQTIHQWPATLVQPVGSPLSLECTVEGTSNPNLYWYRQAAGRGLQLLFYSVGIGQISSEVPQNLSASRPQDRQFILSSKKLLLSDSGFYLCAGGSNSNQPQHFGDGTRLSIL.

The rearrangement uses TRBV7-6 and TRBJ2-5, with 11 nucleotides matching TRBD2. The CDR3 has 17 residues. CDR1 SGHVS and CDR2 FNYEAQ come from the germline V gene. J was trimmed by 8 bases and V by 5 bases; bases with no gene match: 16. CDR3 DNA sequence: TGTGCCAGCAGCCAGACTACTAGCGGGAGCCCGATTGCCACCCAGTACTTC. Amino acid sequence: CASSQTTSGSPIATQYF.

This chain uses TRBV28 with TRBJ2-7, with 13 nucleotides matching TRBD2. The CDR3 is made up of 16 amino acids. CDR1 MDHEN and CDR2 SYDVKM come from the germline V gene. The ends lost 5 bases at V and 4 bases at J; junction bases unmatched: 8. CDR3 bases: TGTGCCAGCAGTCACCGGGGACTAGCGGGAATATACGAGCAGTACTTC. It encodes CASSHRGLAGIYEQYF.

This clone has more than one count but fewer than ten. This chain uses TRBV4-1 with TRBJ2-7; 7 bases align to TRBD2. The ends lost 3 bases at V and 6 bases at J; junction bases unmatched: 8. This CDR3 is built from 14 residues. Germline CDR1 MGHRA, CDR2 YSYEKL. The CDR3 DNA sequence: TGCGCCAGCAGCCACCGGGACTACAACGGCGAGCAGTACTTC. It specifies CASSHRDYNGEQYF.

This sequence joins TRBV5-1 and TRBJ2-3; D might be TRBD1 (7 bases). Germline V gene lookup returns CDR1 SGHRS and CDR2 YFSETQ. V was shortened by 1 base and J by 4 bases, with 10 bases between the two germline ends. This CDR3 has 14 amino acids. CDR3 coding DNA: TGCGCCAGCAGCTTGTTCAGGGGGGCAGATACGCAGTATTTT. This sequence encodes CASSLFRGADTQYF.

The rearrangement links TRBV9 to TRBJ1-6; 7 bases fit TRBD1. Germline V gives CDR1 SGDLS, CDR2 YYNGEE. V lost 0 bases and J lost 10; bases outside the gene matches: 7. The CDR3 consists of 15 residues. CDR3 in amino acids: CASSVVGTGESPLHF. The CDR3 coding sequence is TGTGCCAGCAGCGTAGTTGGCACAGGGGAATCACCCCTCCACTTT.

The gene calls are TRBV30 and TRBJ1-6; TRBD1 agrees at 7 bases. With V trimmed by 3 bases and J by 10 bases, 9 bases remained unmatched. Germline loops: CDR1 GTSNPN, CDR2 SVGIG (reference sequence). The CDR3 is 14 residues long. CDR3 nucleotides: TGTGCCTGGAGATGGGGGGACAGCCAATCACCCCTCCACTTT. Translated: CAWRWGDSQSPLHF.

CDR3 nucleotide sequence: TGTGCCTTCGCGGACAGGGCCAATGAGCAGTTCTTC. It is translated as CAFADRANEQFF. The chain has TRBV30 and TRBJ2-1, with TRBD1 identical over 8 bases. Trimming took 7 bases from V and 6 from J; bases not matched to a gene: 5. Germline loops: CDR1 GTSNPN, CDR2 SVGIG (reference sequence). The CDR3 runs 12 residues.